Listed here are 28 T cell receptor beta chains from one sample, sequenced in a study of PD-L1 blockade in urothelial cancer. Noted time point: pretreatment peripheral blood. Generated by immunoSEQ multiplex PCR, the TCRdb table keeps only in-frame clones and is missing some. In the table there are around 130,000 clones, about 88% of which are singletons. Sequenced material: PBMCs, taken around atezolizumab (anti-PD-L1) treatment. The source is a man between 50 and 59 years old with urothelial cancer.

V usage is TRBV4-2 and J usage is TRBJ1-3; no definite D call. This CDR3 contains 16 residues. V was shortened by 0 bases and J by 0 bases, with 9 bases between the two germline ends. In germline, CDR1 is LGHNA, CDR2 YNFKEQ. The CDR3 loop is CASSQEGSNSGNTIYF. The CDR3 DNA reads TGTGCCAGCAGCCAAGAGGGCTCCAACTCTGGAAACACCATATATTTT.

This chain uses TRBV10-3 with TRBJ1-3, with D possibly matching TRBD1 (5 bases). V was trimmed by 2 bases and J by 4 bases, leaving 6 bases between them. Germline-derived CDR1 and CDR2 are ENHRY and SYGVKD. The CDR3 has 13 residues. The CDR3 protein is CAISEAGGNTIYF. The DNA of the CDR3 is TGTGCCATCAGTGAGGCAGGGGGAAACACCATATATTTT.

The rearrangement links TRBV11-1 to TRBJ2-1; a possible D gene is TRBD2 (6 bases). Trimming pared 3 bases from V and 0 bases from J, leaving 18 bases between. Germline V gives CDR1 SGHAT, CDR2 FQDESV (reference sequence). CDR3 size: 18 residues. The DNA of the CDR3 is TGTGCCAGCAGCTTCCCGAAGGCAGCTAGCGCCTCCTACAATGAGCAGTTCTTC. Translated: CASSFPKAASASYNEQFF. Supplemented by reference TRBV11-1 and TRBJ2-1, the full variable domain reads EAEVAQSPRYKITEKSQAVAFWCDPISGHATLYWYRQILGQGPELLVQFQDESVVDDSQLPKDRFSAERLKGVDSTLKIQPAELGDSAMYLCASSFPKAASASYNEQFFGPGTRLTVL.

The chain couples TRBV30 to TRBJ1-1; no reliable D call. V was trimmed by 3 bases and J by 4 bases, leaving 12 bases between them. Germline-derived CDR1 and CDR2 are GTSNPN and SVGIG (reference sequence). The CDR3 has 13 amino acids. Here the CDR3 DNA reads TGTGCCTGGAGAGTTATTACGGTCACTGAAGCTTTCTTT. Protein product: CAWRVITVTEAFF.

The genes are TRBV6-6 and TRBJ1-6; no firm D call. This CDR3 has 14 residues. V lost 5 bases and J 4 bases, leaving 9 bases between the germline ends. CDR1 is MNHNY, CDR2 SVGAGI, per germline (reference sequence). The CDR3 loop reads CASSMREYNSPLHF. The CDR3, as DNA: TGTGCCAGCAGTATGAGGGAGTATAATTCACCCCTCCACTTT.

The chain employs TRBV5-4 and TRBJ2-3; weak D call: TRBD2 (7 bases). CDR1 is SGHNT and CDR2 is YYREEE in the germline V gene (reference sequence). The length of the CDR3 is 16 residues. V lost 3 bases to trimming and J lost 4 bases, with 18 bases between them. The CDR3 DNA is TGTGCCAGCAGCTCCGCGACTAGAGGGGGGGCAGATACGCAGTATTTT. Amino acid sequence: CASSSATRGGADTQYF.

The rearrangement joins TRBV28 to TRBJ2-4; 7 bases map to TRBD2. CDR1 is MDHEN and CDR2 is SYDVKM in the germline V gene. This CDR3 is 21 amino acids long. Trimming took 8 bases from V and 0 from J; bases not matched to a gene: 25. The CDR3 sequence is CASGGLLSSGSTFLAKNIQYF. CDR3 bases: TGTGCCAGCGGGGGACTTCTGAGTAGCGGGTCGACCTTTCTAGCCAAAAACATTCAGTACTTC.

CDR3 sequence reads: CASSRTGTGTSSGANVLTF. The CDR3 nucleotides are TGTGCCAGCAGTCGCACCGGGACAGGGACCAGCTCTGGGGCCAACGTCCTGACTTTC. The V gene is TRBV27, the J gene TRBJ2-6, with 9 bases matching TRBD1. Per germline, CDR1 MNHEY and CDR2 SMNVEV (reference sequence). This CDR3 comprises 19 residues. V was pared by 5 bases and J by 0 bases, with 11 bases of the junction left unmatched.

The V and J genes are TRBV11-1 and TRBJ1-1, with D possibly being TRBD1 (6 bases). The CDR3 extends over 14 amino acids. With 5 bases removed from V and 1 base from J, the gap between germline ends came to 11 bases. Germline V gives CDR1 SGHAT, CDR2 FQDESV (reference sequence). The CDR3 region has the DNA TGTGCCAGCAGCGCGTTCAGGGGGAACACTGAAGCTTTCTTT. It encodes CASSAFRGNTEAFF.

This CDR3 is CASSHREYQPQHF. The DNA for the CDR3 is TGTGCCAGCAGTCACAGGGAGTATCAGCCCCAGCATTTT. This chain joins TRBV2 and TRBJ1-5; D is possibly TRBD1 (6 bases). Trimming cost V 5 bases and J 5 bases, with 10 bases left between them. Germline-derived CDR1 and CDR2 are SNHLY and FYNNEI. The CDR3 extends over 13 amino acids.

This clone was observed a single time. The chain uses TRBV19 and TRBJ2-3; 9 bases are shared with TRBD2. This CDR3 has 15 residues. After removal of 5 bases from V and 2 bases from J, the junction contained 5 bases not matched to a gene. Germline CDR1 is LNHDA and CDR2 is SQIVND (reference sequence). The DNA of the CDR3 is TGTGCCAGTAGTGTAGGACTAGCGAACACAGATACGCAGTATTTT. This sequence encodes CASSVGLANTDTQYF.

J is TRBJ1-4 and V is TRBV27, with D unresolved. Germline assignment: CDR1 MNHEY and CDR2 SMNVEV (reference sequence). V lost 0 bases to trimming and J lost 2 bases, with 4 bases between them. This CDR3 region has 14 residues. Here the CDR3 DNA reads TGTGCCAGCAGTTTATCGAGGACTAATGAAAAACTGTTTTTT. Its translation is CASSLSRTNEKLFF.

The chain carries TRBV4-1 and TRBJ2-6; D might be TRBD2 (5 bases). Trimming removed 1 base from V and 1 base from J, with 14 bases in between. Germline CDR1 reads MGHRA; CDR2 reads YSYEKL. The CDR3 spans 18 residues. This CDR3 reads CASSQGTFRTSGANVLTF. The CDR3 DNA reads TGCGCCAGCAGCCAAGGGACTTTTCGGACTTCTGGGGCCAACGTCCTGACTTTC.

The chain joins TRBV27 to TRBJ2-6, with unresolved D. Germline V gene lookup returns CDR1 MNHEY and CDR2 SMNVEV (reference sequence). V was cut by 3 bases and J by 5 bases, with 5 bases left in between. The CDR3 spans 13 residues. The CDR3, as DNA: TGTGCCAGCAGTTTGGGCTGGGCCAACGTCCTGACTTTC. Protein sequence: CASSLGWANVLTF.

This chain uses TRBV11-2 with TRBJ2-5; no definite D call. The germline V gene has CDR1 SGHAT and CDR2 FQNNGV. The CDR3 runs to 12 residues. Trimming removed 2 bases from V and 5 bases from J, with 6 bases in between. The CDR3 here is CASSLLLETQYF. In DNA, the CDR3 is TGTGCCAGCAGCTTACTACTGGAGACCCAGTACTTC.

The chain is built from TRBV5-1 and TRBJ1-2; 9 bases align to TRBD1. The germline gives CDR1 SGHRS, CDR2 YFSETQ. The CDR3 runs 15 residues. V lost 3 bases and J lost 7; bases outside the gene matches: 10. Here the CDR3 reads CASSSEVQGAFGYTF. For the CDR3, the DNA is TGCGCCAGCAGCTCGGAAGTACAGGGGGCTTTTGGCTACACCTTC.

This clone was recorded only once. The chain recombines TRBV19 with TRBJ1-3; D is ambiguous. Germline CDR1 and CDR2: LNHDA and SQIVND (reference sequence). The CDR3 consists of 15 residues. V lost 3 bases to trimming and J lost 0 bases, with 9 bases between them. The CDR3 DNA reads as TGTGCCAGTAGTATGAGGGTCTCCTCTGGAAACACCATATATTTT. Translated: CASSMRVSSGNTIYF.

The CDR3, as DNA: TGCGCCAGCCAAACCGGGGCAGGGGGTTTCGAGCAGTACTTC. It codes for CASQTGAGGFEQYF. This sequence joins TRBV5-1 and TRBJ2-7; 7 positions match TRBD1. The CDR3 spans 14 residues. Germline V gives CDR1 SGHRS, CDR2 YFSETQ. The V segment lost 7 bases and the J segment 6 bases; nucleotides outside the gene matches: 13.

This chain joins TRBV5-1 and TRBJ1-5; tentatively, D is TRBD1 (6 bases). V lost 4 bases, J lost 0 bases, and 11 bases lay in between. Germline values: CDR1 SGHRS, CDR2 YFSETQ. The CDR3 extends over 15 amino acids. The CDR3 sequence: CASSLTGSSNQPQHF. The CDR3 nucleotides are TGCGCCAGCAGCCTCACAGGGTCTAGCAATCAGCCCCAGCATTTT.

The chain employs TRBV11-3 and TRBJ2-7, with TRBD1 matching over 7 bases. Trimming at V came to 3 bases and at J to 3 bases, leaving 8 bases not matched to a gene. The CDR3 has 15 residues. Germline values: CDR1 SGHNT, CDR2 YENEEA. CDR3 sequence: CASSFGGDRDYEQYF. As DNA, the CDR3 is TGTGCCAGCAGCTTTGGGGGAGACAGGGACTACGAGCAGTACTTC.

To note about this clone: The same CDR3 is also encoded by other DNA sequences in this sample. CDR3 residues: CASSVGQGTYNEQFF. The CDR3 nucleotides are TGTGCCAGCAGCGTAGGGCAGGGGACCTACAATGAGCAGTTCTTC. V usage is TRBV9 and J usage is TRBJ2-1; D is possibly TRBD1 (6 bases). The germline gives CDR1 SGDLS, CDR2 YYNGEE. Between the trimmed V and J ends, which lost 0 bases and 2 bases, there was a span of 9 bases. The CDR3 is 15 residues long.

Ten or more counts support this clone. The CDR3 region is CASRIDTNSGNTIYF. In nucleotides, the CDR3 is TGTGCCAGCAGGATCGACACAAACTCTGGAAACACCATATATTTT. V usage is TRBV19 and J usage is TRBJ1-3; D remains unclear. Germline V gene data show CDR1 as LNHDA and CDR2 as SQIVND (reference sequence). This CDR3 is built from 15 residues. The V gene lost 9 bases and the J gene lost 0 bases, with 15 bases spanning the gap.

The chain links TRBV7-2 to TRBJ1-4; D ambiguous. Trimming removed 2 bases from V and 8 bases from J, with 12 bases in between. This CDR3 has 14 residues. Germline values: CDR1 SGHTA, CDR2 FQGNSA. The CDR3 sequence is CASSLSGPGEKLFF. CDR3 nucleotides: TGTGCCAGCAGCTTATCCGGCCCGGGGGAAAAACTGTTTTTT.

This clone was recorded a few times. V usage is TRBV5-1 and J usage is TRBJ2-2, with D perhaps matching TRBD1 (6 bases). Trimming took off 2 bases at V and 7 bases at J, with 15 bases between the two ends. The germline CDR1 and CDR2 sequences are SGHRS and YFSETQ. There are 15 residues in the CDR3. CDR3 sequence (DNA): TGCGCCAGCAGCTTAAGGACAGCAACGGGCGGGGAGCTGTTTTTT. Its protein is CASSLRTATGGELFF.

This clone was detected ten times or more. V usage is TRBV5-1 and J usage is TRBJ1-1; 7 nucleotides match TRBD1. Trimming took 6 bases from V and 5 from J; bases not matched to a gene: 10. This CDR3 comprises 14 residues. The germline gives CDR1 SGHRS, CDR2 YFSETQ. CDR3 protein: CASTQAQGDTEAFF. The CDR3 nucleotides read TGCGCCAGCACCCAGGCCCAGGGGGATACTGAAGCTTTCTTT.

The chain uses TRBV29-1 and TRBJ1-3, with D tentatively TRBD1 (5 bases). There are 15 residues in the CDR3. CDR1 is SQVTM and CDR2 is ANQGSEA in the germline V gene. The V end lost 7 bases, the J end lost 0 bases, and 16 bases lay between the germline ends. The CDR3 bases are TGCAGCGCCTCAGGGCGTCTTAGCTCTGGAAACACCATATATTTT. This codes for CSASGRLSSGNTIYF.

This clone came up a few times. The chain is built from TRBV7-8 and TRBJ1-5, with a tentative D call TRBD1 (5 bases). This CDR3 spans 16 amino acids. Trimming cost V 5 bases and J 3 bases, with 17 bases left between them. Germline V gene sequence: CDR1 SGHVS, CDR2 FQNEAQ. The CDR3 bases are TGTGCCAGCAGCCCTCAGGCGGGACGGATCAATCAGCCCCAGCATTTT. Residues: CASSPQAGRINQPQHF.

The rearrangement links TRBV9 to TRBJ2-7; perhaps TRBD1 as D (5 bases). Trimming took off 3 bases at V and 4 bases at J, with 17 bases between the two ends. Looked up from germline, CDR1 is SGDLS and CDR2 is YYNGEE. This CDR3 has 15 residues. CDR3 in amino acids: CASSAALGAMYEQYF. The CDR3 coding sequence is TGTGCCAGCAGCGCCGCTCTAGGGGCAATGTACGAGCAGTACTTC.